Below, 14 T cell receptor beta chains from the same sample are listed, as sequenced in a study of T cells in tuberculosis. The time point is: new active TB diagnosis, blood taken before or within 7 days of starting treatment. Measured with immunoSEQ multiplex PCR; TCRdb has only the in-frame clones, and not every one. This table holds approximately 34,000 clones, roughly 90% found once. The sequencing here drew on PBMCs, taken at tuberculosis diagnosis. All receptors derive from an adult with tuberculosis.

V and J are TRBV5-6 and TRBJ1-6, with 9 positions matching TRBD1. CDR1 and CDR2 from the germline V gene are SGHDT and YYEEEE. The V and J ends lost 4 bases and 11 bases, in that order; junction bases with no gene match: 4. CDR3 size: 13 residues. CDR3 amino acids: CASSIGQGTPLHF. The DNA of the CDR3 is TGTGCCAGCAGCATCGGACAGGGGACACCCCTCCACTTT.

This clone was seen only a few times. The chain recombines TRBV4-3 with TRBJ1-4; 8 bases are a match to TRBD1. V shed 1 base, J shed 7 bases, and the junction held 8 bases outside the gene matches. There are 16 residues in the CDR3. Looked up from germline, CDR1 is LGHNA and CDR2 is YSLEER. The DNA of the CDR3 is TGCGCCAGCAGCCAAGGGTGGTCACAGGGGGGTGAAAAACTGTTTTTT. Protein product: CASSQGWSQGGEKLFF.

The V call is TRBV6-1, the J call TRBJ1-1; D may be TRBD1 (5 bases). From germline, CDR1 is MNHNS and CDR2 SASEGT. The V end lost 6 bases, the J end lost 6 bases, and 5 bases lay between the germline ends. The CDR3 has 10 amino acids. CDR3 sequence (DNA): TGTGCCAGCAGCAGGGCTGAAGCTTTCTTT. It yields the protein CASSRAEAFF.

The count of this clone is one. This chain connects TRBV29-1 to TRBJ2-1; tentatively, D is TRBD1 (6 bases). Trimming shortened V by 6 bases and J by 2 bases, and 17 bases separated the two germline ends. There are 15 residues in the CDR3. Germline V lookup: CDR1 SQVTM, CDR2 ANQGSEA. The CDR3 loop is CSVVGQGPTYNEQFF. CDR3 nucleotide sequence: TGCAGCGTGGTTGGTCAGGGGCCTACCTACAATGAGCAGTTCTTC.

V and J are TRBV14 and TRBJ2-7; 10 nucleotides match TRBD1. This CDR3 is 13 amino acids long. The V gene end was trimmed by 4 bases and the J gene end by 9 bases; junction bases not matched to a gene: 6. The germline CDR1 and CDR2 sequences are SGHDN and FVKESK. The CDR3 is CASSPRQGAWQYF. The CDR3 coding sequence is TGTGCCAGCAGCCCCAGACAGGGGGCCTGGCAGTACTTC.

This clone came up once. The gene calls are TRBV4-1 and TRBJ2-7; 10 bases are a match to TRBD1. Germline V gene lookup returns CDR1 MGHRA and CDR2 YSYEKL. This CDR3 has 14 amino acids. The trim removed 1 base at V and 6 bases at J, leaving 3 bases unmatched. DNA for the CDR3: TGCGCCAGCAGCCAAGTCGGGACAGGGGCCGAGCAGTACGTC. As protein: CASSQVGTGAEQYV.

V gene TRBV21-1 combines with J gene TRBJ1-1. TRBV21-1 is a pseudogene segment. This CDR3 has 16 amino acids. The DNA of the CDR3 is TGTGCCAGCAGCAAAAAGAAAGAAGAGAGGAACACTGAAGCTTTCTTT. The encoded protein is CASSKKKEERNTEAFF.

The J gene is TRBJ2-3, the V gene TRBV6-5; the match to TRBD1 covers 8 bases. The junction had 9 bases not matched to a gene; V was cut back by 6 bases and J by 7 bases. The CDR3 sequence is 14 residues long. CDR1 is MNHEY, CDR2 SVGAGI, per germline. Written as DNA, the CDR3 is TGTGCCAGCAGCTCCTACAGGGGGAGAAATACGCAGTATTTT. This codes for CASSSYRGRNTQYF.

CDR3 region: CAWSASWYSNYGYTF. CDR3 DNA sequence: TGTGCCTGGAGTGCCTCGTGGTACAGCAACTATGGCTACACCTTC. This sequence joins TRBV30 and TRBJ1-2; D remains ambiguous. Trimming removed 1 base from V and 2 bases from J, with 14 bases in between. In germline, CDR1 is GTSNPN, CDR2 SVGIG (reference sequence). CDR3 length: 15 residues. The whole variable domain, remainder taken from reference TRBV30 and TRBJ1-2, is SQTIHQWPATLVQPVGSPLSLECTVEGTSNPNLYWYRQAAGRGLQLLFYSVGIGQISSEVPQNLSASRPQDRQFILSSKKLLLSDSGFYLCAWSASWYSNYGYTFGSGTRLTVV.

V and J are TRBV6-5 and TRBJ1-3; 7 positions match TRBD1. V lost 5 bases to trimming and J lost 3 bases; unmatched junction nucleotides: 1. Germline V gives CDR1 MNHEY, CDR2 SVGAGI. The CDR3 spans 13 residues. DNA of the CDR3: TGTGCCAGCAGTCGGACAGGTGGAAACACCATATATTTT. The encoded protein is CASSRTGGNTIYF.

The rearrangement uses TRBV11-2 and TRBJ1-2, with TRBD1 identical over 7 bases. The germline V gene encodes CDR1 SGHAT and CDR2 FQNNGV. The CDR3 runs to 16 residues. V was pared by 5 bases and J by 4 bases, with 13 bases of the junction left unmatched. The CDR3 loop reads CASSRSSTGQSYGYTF. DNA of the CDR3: TGTGCCAGCAGCCGAAGTTCAACGGGACAGTCCTATGGCTACACCTTC.

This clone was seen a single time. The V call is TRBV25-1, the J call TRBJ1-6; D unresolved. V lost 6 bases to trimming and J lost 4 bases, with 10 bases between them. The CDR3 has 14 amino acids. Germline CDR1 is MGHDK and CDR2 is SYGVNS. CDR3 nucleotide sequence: TGTGCCAGCAGCCCGGGGAGGTATAATTCACCCCTCCACTTT. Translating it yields CASSPGRYNSPLHF.

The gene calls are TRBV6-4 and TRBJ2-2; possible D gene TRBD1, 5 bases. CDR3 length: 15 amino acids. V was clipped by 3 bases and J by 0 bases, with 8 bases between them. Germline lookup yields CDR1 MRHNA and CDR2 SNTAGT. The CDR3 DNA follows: TGTGCCAGCAGTGAGACAGCCGCGAACACCGGGGAGCTGTTTTTT. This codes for CASSETAANTGELFF.

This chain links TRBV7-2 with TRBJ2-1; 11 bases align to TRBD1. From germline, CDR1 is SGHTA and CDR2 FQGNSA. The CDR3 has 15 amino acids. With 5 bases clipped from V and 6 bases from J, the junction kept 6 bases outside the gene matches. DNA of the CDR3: TGTGCCAGCAGCCCGGGACAGGGGGTTCGCAATGAGCAGTTCTTC. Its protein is CASSPGQGVRNEQFF.